This T cell receptor beta chain was profiled in a study of T cell responses to AZD1222 COVID-19 vaccine. Study-level points and caveats: After the peak T cell response, and only then, were repertoires sampled. In a largely white British group with more females than males, clonal diversity was possibly underestimated.

This table comes from immunoSEQ multiplex PCR, and its TCRdb copy is limited to in-frame clones, with some not included. The sample lists 180,000 or so clones; 70% to 90% were seen once. Comments on this clone: The antigen remains unidentified.

Germline V gene sequence: CDR1 SGHDT, CDR2 YYEEEE. The length of the CDR3 is 15 residues. V shed 2 bases and J 7 bases; nucleotides not matched to a gene: 7. The receptor was isolated from an adult who received the MenACWY meningococcal vaccine as a control. This sequence joins TRBV5-6 and TRBJ2-2; 8 bases match TRBD1. The specimen was peripheral blood, collected 28 days after the second dose of the MenACWY control vaccine. The CDR3 DNA reads as TGTGCCAGCAGCTTATGGGACAGGCTACACGGGGAGCTGTTTTTT. Its protein is CASSLWDRLHGELFF.